Listed below are T cell receptor beta chains from one sample, sequenced in a study of regulatory T cells in long-lasting Graves disease. TCRdb used MiXCR to reprocess the multiplex PCR reads, holding one entry per CDR3 protein. The sample has roughly 500,000 distinct CDR3 sequences; 13% are singletons. This sample was shared with a second study, whose subject was T cells in Graves' hyperthyroidism and ophthalmopathy.

The material sequenced was peripheral blood mononuclear cells (PBMCs), taken at new diagnosis, from a patient treated with antithyroid drugs. Receptor source: a young man with Graves disease. Each CDR3 is given with its conserved first and last residue. D genes are given only for firm matches. The listing skips clone size in some rows; elsewhere it reads once, few, many or a size class.

v_call	j_call	d_call	clone_size	cdr3_nt	cdr3_aa
TRBV12-3/TRBV12-4	TRBJ1-5	NA	many	TGTGCCAGCAGTTTGGTAGGGACGGTCTACTCTAGCAATCAGCCCCAGCATTTT	CASSLVGTVYSSNQPQHF
TRBV2	TRBJ1-1	TRBD1	many	TGTGCCAGCAGTGAACCGGACAGGGGGCTTTTCGCTGAAGCTTTCTTT	CASSEPDRGLFAEAFF
TRBV6-2/TRBV6-3	TRBJ1-4	NA	NA	TGTGCCAGCAGTTACTCCCTAGGGGCCGAAAATGAAAAACTGTTTTTT	CASSYSLGAENEKLFF
TRBV6-2/TRBV6-3	TRBJ2-1	TRBD2	many	TGTGCCAGCAGTTACGAAGCGGGAGGCTACAATGAGCAGTTCTTC	CASSYEAGGYNEQFF
TRBV5-1	TRBJ2-1	NA	many	TGCGCCAGCAGCACCTCTCTAGTCGGAAACAATGAGCAGTTCTTC	CASSTSLVGNNEQFF
TRBV24-1	TRBJ2-4	NA	NA	TGTGCCACCAGGCGACAGCCCAAAAACATTCAGTACTTC	CATRRQPKNIQYF
TRBV5-8	TRBJ1-5	NA	few	TGTGCCAGCAGCCCCGTCACAGGGAAGGGCAATCAGCCCCAGCATTTT	CASSPVTGKGNQPQHF
TRBV7-2	TRBJ1-2	NA	many	TGTGCCAGCAGCCCCACATCAAACTATGGCTACACCTTC	CASSPTSNYGYTF
TRBV20-1	TRBJ2-1	NA	many	TGCAGTGCTACAAGTGACAGAACCTACAATGAGCAGTTCTTC	CSATSDRTYNEQFF
TRBV10-3	TRBJ2-7	TRBD2	NA	TGTGCCATCAGCGCCACAGGACTAGCGGCCGAGCAGTACTTC	CAISATGLAAEQYF
TRBV30	TRBJ2-3	TRBD2	NA	TGTGCCTGGACTCTAGGCGGGGGTAGCGGCGGTACGCAGTATTTT	CAWTLGGGSGGTQYF
TRBV6-2/TRBV6-3	TRBJ2-7	TRBD2	NA	TGTGCCAGCAAACGACTAGCGGGAGAGGATGACGAGCAGTACTTC	CASKRLAGEDDEQYF
TRBV7-9	TRBJ2-1	NA	many	TGTGCCAGCAGCTTAGTTGCCTACAATGAGCAGTTCTTC	CASSLVAYNEQFF
TRBV7-6	TRBJ2-3	NA	NA	TGTGCCAGCAGCCTAGACGAGACGGGCACGCAGTATTTT	CASSLDETGTQYF
TRBV7-3	TRBJ2-4	NA	few	TGTGCCAGCAGCCCAAGTGGTCCGGACATTCAGTACTTC	CASSPSGPDIQYF
TRBV27	TRBJ2-7	NA	NA	TGTGCCAGCAGTTTGTGGGGGGTGGGGAGCTACGAGCAGTACTTC	CASSLWGVGSYEQYF
TRBV20-1	TRBJ2-3	NA	many	TGCAGTGCTCGCCTGAAGGGGCATACGCAGTATTTT	CSARLKGHTQYF
TRBV24-1	TRBJ1-1	TRBD1	many	TGTGCCACCAGTGATCGGACCCAGGGGGCCGACACTGAAGCTTTCTTT	CATSDRTQGADTEAFF
TRBV27	TRBJ2-3	TRBD2	NA	TGTGCCGGCAGTTTAGAGGGACTAGCAGATACGCAGTATTTT	CAGSLEGLADTQYF
TRBV7-2	TRBJ2-3	NA	many	TGTGCCAGCAGCTCCAATCGAGATACGCAGTATTTT	CASSSNRDTQYF